These 27 T cell receptor beta chains came from one sample sequenced in a study of blood T cell repertoires in COVID-19. Clones were sequenced by immunoSEQ multiplex PCR, and TCRdb holds only the in-frame ones, with some missing. Of 150,000 or so clones listed, about 87% are singletons. Input material: peripheral blood. These receptors were taken from a man aged 50 or older with acute or convalescent COVID-19.

The rearrangement links TRBV7-9 to TRBJ1-2, with D possibly being TRBD1 (6 bases). Trimming shortened V by 3 bases and J by 5 bases, and 16 bases separated the two germline ends. The CDR3 spans 15 residues. CDR1 is SEHNR, CDR2 FQNEAQ, per germline (reference sequence). The CDR3 loop is CASSFETGITYGYTF. For the CDR3, the DNA is TGTGCCAGCAGCTTTGAGACAGGAATCACATATGGCTACACCTTC.

The chain couples TRBV27 to TRBJ2-1; D perhaps matches TRBD2 (6 bases). The CDR3 contains 16 residues. Germline assignment: CDR1 MNHEY and CDR2 SMNVEV (reference sequence). With 6 bases removed from V and 9 bases from J, the gap between germline ends came to 24 bases. The CDR3 sequence is CASRPTRSRDSGEQFF. The CDR3 DNA is TGTGCCAGCAGACCGACTAGAAGTCGGGATTCGGGTGAGCAGTTCTTC.

The V and J genes are TRBV4-2 and TRBJ1-6; TRBD1 agrees at 10 bases. CDR3 length equals 14 residues. With V trimmed by 3 bases and J by 7 bases, 0 bases remained unmatched. The germline V gene has CDR1 LGHNA and CDR2 YNFKEQ. In DNA form, the CDR3 reads TGTGCCAGCAGCCAGGGACAGGGGAATTCACCCCTCCACTTT. Translation: CASSQGQGNSPLHF.

The chain carries TRBV11-2 and TRBJ2-1; the D is unclear. CDR3 length: 12 residues. V lost 0 bases to trimming and J lost 14 bases, with 11 bases between them. Germline V gives CDR1 SGHAT, CDR2 FQNNGV. The CDR3, as DNA: TGTGCCAGCAGCTTAGATAACGGAGACGAGTTCTTC. Translating gives CASSLDNGDEFF.

This sequence joins TRBV27 and TRBJ1-1; the match to TRBD1 covers 11 bases. This CDR3 contains 16 residues. Germline lookup yields CDR1 MNHEY and CDR2 SMNVEV (reference sequence). V lost 6 bases, J lost 2 bases, and 8 bases stayed unmatched. The CDR3 DNA sequence: TGTGCCAGCAGCGGGACAGGGGGAGTTAAAAACACTGAAGCTTTCTTT. Protein: CASSGTGGVKNTEAFF.

The chain recombines TRBV5-1 with TRBJ2-1, with D possibly matching TRBD1 (7 bases). CDR1 is SGHRS and CDR2 is YFSETQ in the germline V gene. This CDR3 contains 12 residues. V lost 0 bases and J lost 12, with 10 bases in between. CDR3 coding DNA: TGCGCCAGCAGCTTGGGCGGGGACAGGCAGTTCTTC. This encodes CASSLGGDRQFF.

This chain joins TRBV2 and TRBJ2-3; D remains unclear. This CDR3 comprises 11 residues. The V gene lost 11 bases and the J gene lost 5 bases, with 11 bases spanning the gap. Looked up from germline, CDR1 is SNHLY and CDR2 is FYNNEI. The CDR3 DNA sequence: TGTGCCGGTTCCGGAGAAGATACGCAGTATTTT. It codes for CAGSGEDTQYF.

The J gene is TRBJ1-6, the V gene TRBV7-2, with no clear D. The germline V and J ends were trimmed by 1 base and 6 bases, with 13 bases remaining between them. The CDR3 runs to 16 residues. The V gene's germline CDR1 is SGHTA and CDR2 FQGNSA. CDR3 region: CASSLGAGRINSPLHF. CDR3 coding DNA: TGTGCCAGCAGCTTAGGGGCCGGGAGAATTAATTCACCCCTCCACTTT.

The V call is TRBV19, the J call TRBJ2-1, with TRBD2 matching 7 bases. This CDR3 contains 13 residues. J gave up 8 bases and V 3 bases, and 4 bases lay outside the gene matches. Germline CDR1 reads LNHDA; CDR2 reads SQIVND (reference sequence). In DNA form, the CDR3 reads TGTGCCAGTAGTATTGGCCGGGGGGATGAGCAGTTCTTC. Translation gives CASSIGRGDEQFF.

This clone was detected once. The V and J genes are TRBV27 and TRBJ2-2; perhaps TRBD2 as D (6 bases). Germline lookup yields CDR1 MNHEY and CDR2 SMNVEV (reference sequence). The CDR3 consists of 14 residues. The V end lost 6 bases, the J end lost 4 bases, and 12 bases lay between the germline ends. CDR3 amino acids: CASRKQEGTGELFF. CDR3 in DNA: TGTGCCAGCAGAAAACAGGAGGGCACCGGGGAGCTGTTTTTT.

The V and J genes are TRBV2 and TRBJ1-5; tentative D call: TRBD1 (6 bases). CDR3 length: 15 amino acids. The V gene lost 3 bases and the J gene lost 5 bases, with 14 bases spanning the gap. CDR1 SNHLY and CDR2 FYNNEI come from the germline V gene. CDR3 DNA: TGTGCCAGCAGTGACGGCAGGGGAAGGTATCAGCCCCAGCATTTT. It is translated as CASSDGRGRYQPQHF.

V and J are TRBV19 and TRBJ1-5; TRBD1 is a possible D gene (6 bases). The CDR3 sequence is 12 residues long. CDR1 LNHDA and CDR2 SQIVND come from the germline V gene (reference sequence). Between the trimmed V and J ends, which lost 6 bases and 8 bases, there was a span of 11 bases. CDR3 sequence: CASRQGWKPQHF. CDR3 DNA sequence: TGTGCCAGTAGACAGGGATGGAAGCCCCAGCATTTT.

The gene calls are TRBV4-1 and TRBJ2-1, with a tentative D call TRBD1 (5 bases). The V end was cut by 7 bases, the J end by 0 bases, with 16 bases between. There are 16 residues in the CDR3. CDR1 MGHRA and CDR2 YSYEKL come from the germline V gene. Here the CDR3 reads CASIWRQQSSYNEQFF. As DNA, the CDR3 is TGCGCCAGCATTTGGAGACAGCAGAGCTCCTACAATGAGCAGTTCTTC.

V and J are TRBV5-4 and TRBJ1-1, with 8 bases matching TRBD1. The trim removed 6 bases at V and 5 bases at J, leaving 12 bases unmatched. From germline, CDR1 is SGHNT and CDR2 YYREEE (reference sequence). CDR3 length: 15 amino acids. CDR3 sequence reads: CASTDPAGGETEAFF. The CDR3 region has the DNA TGTGCCAGCACCGATCCTGCAGGGGGCGAGACTGAAGCTTTCTTT. The whole variable domain, filled in from reference TRBV5-4 and TRBJ1-1, reads ETGVTQSPTHLIKTRGQQVTLRCSSQSGHNTVSWYQQALGQGPQFIFQYYREEENGRGNFPPRFSGLQFPNYSSELNVNALELDDSALYLCASTDPAGGETEAFFGQGTRLTVV.

This sequence joins TRBV3-1 (or the pseudogene TRBV3-2) and TRBJ1-2; D might be TRBD1 (6 bases). This CDR3 has 14 residues. Germline CDR1 LGHDT, CDR2 YNNKEL (reference sequence). Trimming took off 4 bases at V and 7 bases at J, with 16 bases between the two ends. CDR3 sequence: CASSRRQVPAGYTF. The CDR3 bases are TGTGCCAGCAGCCGACGACAGGTTCCTGCTGGCTACACCTTC.

The chain links TRBV9 to TRBJ1-4; unclear D gene. V shed 4 bases and J shed 8 bases, with 15 bases lying between them. Looked up from germline, CDR1 is SGDLS and CDR2 is YYNGEE. This CDR3 has 14 residues. CDR3 DNA: TGTGCCAGCAGCTCCCGCGGGGAAAGGGAAAAACTGTTTTTT. It translates to CASSSRGEREKLFF.

This chain joins TRBV10-3 and TRBJ1-1; D might be TRBD1 (6 bases). The CDR3 has 13 amino acids. Germline assignment: CDR1 ENHRY and CDR2 SYGVKD. Trimming removed 5 bases from V and 3 bases from J, with 10 bases in between. CDR3 coding DNA: TGTGCCATCAGTTGGACAGTCTACACTGAAGCTTTCTTT. As protein: CAISWTVYTEAFF.

The rearrangement joins TRBV5-6 to TRBJ2-5; the match to TRBD1 covers 8 bases. This CDR3 comprises 15 residues. Losses at the gene ends were 5 bases for V and 2 bases for J; bases not matched to a gene: 8. Germline V gene lookup returns CDR1 SGHDT and CDR2 YYEEEE. CDR3 region: CASRLLRGQQETQYF. The CDR3 DNA follows: TGTGCCAGCAGACTACTCAGGGGGCAACAAGAGACCCAGTACTTC.

V usage is TRBV24-1 and J usage is TRBJ2-3; D unclear. V lost 4 bases and J lost 0, with 10 bases in between. Germline V gene data show CDR1 as KGHDR and CDR2 as SFDVKD. This CDR3 comprises 15 residues. DNA of the CDR3: TGTGCCACCAGTGACCCTACAGTTAGCACAGATACGCAGTATTTT. Protein product: CATSDPTVSTDTQYF.

The chain uses TRBV27 and TRBJ2-1, with a possible D match to TRBD2 (6 bases). CDR1 MNHEY and CDR2 SMNVEV come from the germline V gene (reference sequence). V was trimmed by 4 bases and J by 0 bases, leaving 13 bases between them. This CDR3 contains 16 residues. The CDR3: CASSSLGGASYNEQFF. The CDR3 nucleotides read TGTGCCAGCAGTTCCCTAGGAGGGGCCTCCTACAATGAGCAGTTCTTC.

The chain has TRBV6-2 or TRBV6-3 and TRBJ1-1; D is possibly TRBD1 (6 bases). The V gene lost 2 bases and the J gene lost 7 bases, with 14 bases spanning the gap. Germline CDR1 is MNHEY and CDR2 is SVGEGT. This CDR3 contains 14 residues. The CDR3: CASSYLGTPGEAFF. DNA of the CDR3: TGTGCCAGCAGTTACCTAGGGACACCGGGTGAAGCTTTCTTT.

The rearrangement links TRBV10-1 to TRBJ1-2; weak D call: TRBD1 (5 bases). This CDR3 is built from 12 residues. Germline V CDR1 and CDR2: WNHNN, SYGVQD (reference sequence). V lost 7 bases to trimming and J lost 8 bases, with 14 bases between them. DNA for the CDR3: TGCGCCAGCACCACAGGAATCTGGGGCTACACCTTC. Encoded protein: CASTTGIWGYTF.

The chain employs TRBV6-5 and TRBJ1-5, with D possibly matching TRBD1 (5 bases). Germline V CDR1 and CDR2: MNHEY, SVGAGI. CDR3 length equals 14 residues. The V gene lost 9 bases and the J gene lost 0 bases, with 12 bases spanning the gap. CDR3 sequence: CASSTAYSNQPQHF. The CDR3 DNA is TGTGCCAGTTCGACAGCCTATAGCAATCAGCCCCAGCATTTT.

This clone has just one count. J is TRBJ1-2 and V is TRBV12-3 or TRBV12-4; 7 nucleotides align to TRBD1. The ends lost 5 bases at V and 2 bases at J; junction bases unmatched: 2. CDR3 length: 13 amino acids. CDR3 sequence reads: CASSGGQNYGYTF. In nucleotides, the CDR3 is TGTGCCAGCAGTGGGGGACAGAACTATGGCTACACCTTC.

The rearrangement links TRBV7-9 to TRBJ1-2; 8 bases line up with TRBD1. CDR1 SEHNR and CDR2 FQNEAQ come from the germline V gene (reference sequence). The CDR3 is 13 residues long. Losses at the gene ends were 5 bases for V and 6 bases for J; bases not matched to a gene: 5. CDR3 sequence: CASSNRGLDGYTF. CDR3 DNA: TGTGCCAGCAGCAACAGGGGGTTAGATGGCTACACCTTC.

The chain is built from TRBV5-1 and TRBJ1-6, with a weak D call TRBD1 (5 bases). The CDR3 runs to 14 residues. The germline V and J ends were trimmed by 4 bases and 8 bases, with 13 bases remaining between them. Germline CDR1 reads SGHRS; CDR2 reads YFSETQ. CDR3 bases: TGCGCCAGCAGCAACAGGTTTAACGATTCACCCCTCCACTTT. The encoded protein is CASSNRFNDSPLHF.

This clone appeared once. V is TRBV7-8 and J is TRBJ1-6; D possibly corresponds to TRBD1 (5 bases). This CDR3 has 15 amino acids. Germline CDR1 reads SGHVS; CDR2 reads FQNEAQ. Trimming stripped 1 base from V and 3 bases from J, with 7 bases between. CDR3 nucleotides: TGTGCCAGCAGCTTAGGGCAGGGCTATAATTCACCCCTCCACTTT. This codes for CASSLGQGYNSPLHF.